Shown below are 6 T cell receptor beta chains from a single sample sequenced in a study of T cell responses to AZD1222 COVID-19 vaccine. Here immunoSEQ multiplex PCR was the method, and the copy in TCRdb shows in-frame clones only, minus some. The sample holds some 180,000 clones, about 90% seen once. The starting material was peripheral blood, obtained on day 0 of AZD1222 vaccination. The receptors originated from an adult in good health.

CDR3 bases: TGTGCCAGCAGCCAAGGGCAGGCCATCAACTATGGCTACACCTTC. Its protein product is CASSQGQAINYGYTF. The chain joins TRBV3-1 (or the pseudogene TRBV3-2) to TRBJ1-2; D is undetermined. CDR1 is LGHDT and CDR2 is YNNKEL in the germline V gene (reference sequence). The V gene lost 1 base and the J gene lost 2 bases, with 11 bases spanning the gap. The CDR3 is 15 amino acids.

The chain uses TRBV28 and TRBJ1-2; 9 bases map to TRBD1. This CDR3 has 15 amino acids. The germline V gene encodes CDR1 MDHEN and CDR2 SYDVKM. Losses at the gene ends were 6 bases for V and 5 bases for J; bases not matched to a gene: 10. CDR3 in amino acids: CASSSGNRGHYGYTF. The CDR3 DNA reads as TGTGCCAGCAGCTCCGGGAACAGGGGGCATTATGGCTACACCTTC.

The rearrangement joins TRBV7-8 to TRBJ2-2; TRBD1 or TRBD2 may be the D gene (6 bases each). CDR1 SGHVS and CDR2 FQNEAQ come from the germline V gene. This CDR3 contains 15 residues. V shed 7 bases and J shed 7 bases, with 19 bases lying between them. Here the CDR3 reads CASTIKGGGNGELFF. CDR3 nucleotides: TGTGCCAGCACCATCAAGGGGGGCGGGAACGGGGAGCTGTTTTTT.

V and J are TRBV24-1 and TRBJ2-3, with D perhaps assigned TRBD1 or TRBD2 (5 bases each). From germline, CDR1 is KGHDR and CDR2 SFDVKD. V shed 3 bases and J shed 0 bases, with 15 bases lying between them. The CDR3 extends over 17 amino acids. CDR3 DNA: TGTGCCACCAGTGATCCGGGGCTAAGTCCTAGCACAGATACGCAGTATTTT. Its translation: CATSDPGLSPSTDTQYF.

Worth noting for this clone: Other DNA sequences in this specimen translate into the identical CDR3. The genes are TRBV3-1 (or the pseudogene TRBV3-2) and TRBJ1-2; D possibly corresponds to TRBD1 (6 bases). Germline V gives CDR1 LGHDT, CDR2 YNNKEL (reference sequence). This CDR3 spans 12 amino acids. With 2 bases removed from V and 6 bases from J, the gap between germline ends came to 7 bases. The CDR3 coding sequence is TGTGCCAGCAGCCAACAGGGGAATGGCTACACCTTC. Protein: CASSQQGNGYTF.

For the CDR3, the DNA is TGTGCCAGCAGCTCCCTGGGGACAGGGGTTTCACCCCTCCACTTT. Translating it yields CASSSLGTGVSPLHF. The genes are TRBV9 and TRBJ1-6; TRBD1 aligns across 10 bases. V dropped 4 bases and J dropped 9; count of bases not matched to a gene: 7. Germline CDR1 reads SGDLS; CDR2 reads YYNGEE. The length of the CDR3 is 15 residues.